Reported below is one TCR beta chain. The source of the sample is a study of blood T cell repertoires in COVID-19. Study at large: Nucleic acid was either cDNA or gDNA, and it came from T cells, B-cell-depleted T cells, or PBMCs.

Participants came from some 23 US areas, aged about 18 to 100 years. Cohort assignment relied on participant-reported clinical history. This CDR3 comprises 14 residues. Germline V CDR1 and CDR2: PRHDT, FYEKMQ (reference sequence). V gave up 6 bases and J gave up 0 bases, with 10 bases separating them. Some clones are missing from TCRdb's copy, which holds only in-frame ones; the method was immunoSEQ multiplex PCR. This sample has about 220,000 clones, with 88% found just once. This receptor was obtained from a woman aged 30 to 39 who had recovered from COVID-19. Material for sequencing was PBMCs or T cells enriched from blood (not recorded which). The chain joins TRBV13 to TRBJ2-3; D might be TRBD2 (7 bases). The CDR3 region is CASSRGASTDTQYF. CDR3 DNA: TGTGCCAGCAGTCGGGGGGCTAGCACAGATACGCAGTATTTT.